The sequence of this T cell receptor (beta chain) was determined in a study of T cell repertoires in cytomegalovirus infection. The germline V gene encodes CDR1 MDHEN and CDR2 SYDVKM. This CDR3 has 14 amino acids. Trimming shortened V by 2 bases and J by 7 bases, and 12 bases separated the two germline ends. Via MiXCR, TCRdb re-called the reads, giving one row per CDR3 protein. The repertoire includes approximately 140,000 distinct CDR3 sequences, about 6.5% of them detected once, and about 20% sits in the top ten. This clonotype occurred many times. The chain recombines TRBV28 with TRBJ1-5; D gene uncertain. The source is a human donor in good health (CMV status not recorded). Some clones in this sample may be carry-over from other donors' samples. The sequenced sample consisted of PBMCs. For the CDR3, the DNA is TGTGCCAGCAGTTTAGCATGGTCGGGGCAGCCCCAGCATTTT. It translates to CASSLAWSGQPQHF.